The T cell receptor beta chain under discussion was sequenced for a study of T cells in localized non-small cell lung cancer. The data were produced by immunoSEQ multiplex PCR, yet TCRdb's version contains in-frame clones alone and is incomplete. The sample lists around 15,000 clones; 85% were seen once. The table lists this clone with a few counts. Trimming took 3 bases from V and 3 from J, leaving 9 bases between them. The CDR3 extends over 15 amino acids. Germline assignment: CDR1 KGHSH and CDR2 LQKENI. The material was peripheral blood, obtained before any cancer treatment. The TCR was taken from a male donor aged 60 or older with stage I lung adenocarcinoma. The rearrangement links TRBV18 to TRBJ2-6, with D possibly TRBD1 on 6 matching bases. The chain's CDR3 is CASSPRTDGANVLTF. The CDR3 region has the DNA TGTGCCAGCTCACCTCGGACAGATGGGGCCAACGTCCTGACTTTC. Complete variable domain (other parts from reference TRBV18 and TRBJ2-6): NAGVMQNPRHLVRRRGQEARLRCSPMKGHSHVYWYRQLPEEGLKFMVYLQKENIIDESGMPKERFSAEFPKEGPSILRIQQVVRGDSAAYFCASSPRTDGANVLTFGAGSRLTVL.